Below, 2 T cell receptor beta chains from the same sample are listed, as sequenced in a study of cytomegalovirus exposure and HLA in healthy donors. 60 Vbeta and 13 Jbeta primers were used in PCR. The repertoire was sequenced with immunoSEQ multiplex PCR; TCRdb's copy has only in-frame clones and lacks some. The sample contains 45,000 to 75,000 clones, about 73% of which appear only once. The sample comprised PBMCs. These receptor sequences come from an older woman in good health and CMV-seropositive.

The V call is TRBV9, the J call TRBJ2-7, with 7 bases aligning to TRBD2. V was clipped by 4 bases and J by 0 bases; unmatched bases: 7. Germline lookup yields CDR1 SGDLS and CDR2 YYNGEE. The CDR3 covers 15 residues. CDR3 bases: TGTGCCAGCAGCCCGGGAGCGGGAAGCTCCTACGAGCAGTACTTC. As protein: CASSPGAGSSYEQYF.

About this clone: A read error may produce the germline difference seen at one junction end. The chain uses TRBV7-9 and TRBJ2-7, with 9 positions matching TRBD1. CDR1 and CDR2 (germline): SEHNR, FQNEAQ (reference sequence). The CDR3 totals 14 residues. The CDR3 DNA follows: TGTTCCAGCAGCTTGTCACAGGGGGCATCCGAGCAGTACTTC. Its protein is CSSSLSQGASEQYF.